This entry is about one T cell receptor beta chain. As yet, its antigen is unknown. The table came from immunoSEQ multiplex PCR; TCRdb's copy has only in-frame clones and leaves some out. The repertoire consists of about 66,000 clones, with 88% occurring once and the leading ten covering approximately 11%. Time point: peripheral blood 6 weeks after treatment start. The V gene's germline CDR1 is LNHDA and CDR2 SQIVND (reference sequence). This CDR3 comprises 15 residues. Trimming removed 3 bases from V and 9 bases from J; junction bases left unmatched: 9. The sample comes from a study of PD-L1 blockade in urothelial cancer. On the study more broadly: From 2014, patients received atezolizumab, given as 1,200 mg intravenously every 3 weeks. Whole-study findings and limits: It was durable-benefit patients whose tumor-associated blood clones expanded more at 3 weeks.

The input for sequencing was PBMCs, taken around atezolizumab (anti-PD-L1) treatment. The chain links TRBV19 to TRBJ2-1; 9 nucleotides match TRBD2. The origin of this receptor is a man aged 60-69 years with urothelial cancer. CDR3 protein: CASSILVAGDTEQFF. In nucleotides, the CDR3 is TGTGCCAGTAGTATCCTGGTAGCGGGAGACACTGAGCAGTTCTTC.